These 16 T cell receptor beta chains were sequenced from one sample in a study of shared clonotypes between healthy human individuals. TCRdb's table, derived via immunoSEQ multiplex PCR, lists solely in-frame clones and lacks some. The table includes about 730,000 clones, 55% to 75% detected once. Specimen: memory CD4+ T cells sorted from blood. Subset indicated: CD45RA-negative fraction. These receptors were taken from a woman aged 30 to 39 in good health.

This clone was detected once. This chain joins TRBV19 and TRBJ2-1; D is unclear. Trimming stripped 3 bases from V and 15 bases from J, with 18 bases between. CDR1 is LNHDA and CDR2 is SQIVND in the germline V gene (reference sequence). The CDR3 length is 13 residues. The CDR3 nucleotides read TGTGCCAGTAGTATTTTCCGGGCCTCAAAGCTGTTCTTC. The encoded protein is CASSIFRASKLFF. The whole variable domain, remainder taken from reference TRBV19 and TRBJ2-1, is DGGITQSPKYLFRKEGQNVTLSCEQNLNHDAMYWYRQDPGQGLRLIYYSQIVNDFQKGDIAEGYSVSREKKESFPLTVTSAQKNPTAFYLCASSIFRASKLFFGPGTRLTVL.

V usage is TRBV11-2 and J usage is TRBJ1-1; D gene unclear. The germline V and J ends were trimmed by 1 base and 6 bases, with 18 bases remaining between them. The germline V gene has CDR1 SGHAT and CDR2 FQNNGV. The CDR3 contains 16 residues. The DNA for the CDR3 is TGTGCCAGCAGCTTAGGGCAGAGTCTGGGTGTAGCTGAAGCTTTCTTT. Amino acids: CASSLGQSLGVAEAFF.

The chain has TRBV6-6 and TRBJ1-4, with D unresolved. The V gene lost 5 bases and the J gene lost 7 bases, with 17 bases spanning the gap. CDR1 and CDR2 (germline): MNHNY, SVGAGI (reference sequence). CDR3 length: 15 amino acids. CDR3 loop: CASSGLGSLAEKLFF. The CDR3 DNA sequence: TGTGCCAGCAGTGGGCTAGGGTCACTGGCTGAAAAACTGTTTTTT.

This clone was counted a single time. The V call is TRBV7-2, the J call TRBJ2-5; the match to TRBD1 covers 8 bases. The CDR3 is made up of 14 amino acids. Germline loops: CDR1 SGHTA, CDR2 FQGNSA. The J segment lost 2 bases and the V segment lost 3 bases, leaving 2 bases of the junction unmatched. This CDR3 is CASSFHRGQETQYF. As DNA, the CDR3 is TGTGCCAGCAGCTTCCACAGGGGGCAAGAGACCCAGTACTTC. Looking up the rest from reference TRBV7-2 and TRBJ2-5 gives the full variable domain: GAGVSQSPSNKVTEKGKDVELRCDPISGHTALYWYRQSLGQGLEFLIYFQGNSAPDKSGLPSDRFSAERTGGSVSTLTIQRTQQEDSAVYLCASSFHRGQETQYFGPGTRLLVL.

The chain carries TRBV14 and TRBJ2-2; D is unclear. The CDR3 contains 14 residues. Germline values: CDR1 SGHDN, CDR2 FVKESK. Trimming cost V 2 bases and J 1 base, with 5 bases left between them. CDR3 bases: TGTGCCAGCAGCCAAATGCGGAACACCGGGGAGCTGTTTTTT. Its protein is CASSQMRNTGELFF.

This rearrangement joins TRBV4-1 to TRBJ2-1, with 8 bases fitting TRBD2. J lost 6 bases, V lost 2 bases, and 6 bases had no gene match. This CDR3 comprises 15 residues. The germline V gene has CDR1 MGHRA and CDR2 YSYEKL. In DNA form, the CDR3 reads TGCGCCAGCAGCCAACCCGGGGGGGGAGGCAATGAGCAGTTCTTC. Translation gives CASSQPGGGGNEQFF.

In this sample, this clone turned up once. The genes are TRBV2 and TRBJ2-3; TRBD2 agrees at 8 bases. Germline V gene data show CDR1 as SNHLY and CDR2 as FYNNEI. The CDR3 spans 16 residues. With 1 base clipped from V and 2 bases from J, the junction kept 5 bases outside the gene matches. DNA of the CDR3: TGTGCCAGCAGTGAAGTGGTAGCGGGGTACACAGATACGCAGTATTTT. It encodes CASSEVVAGYTDTQYF.

The chain joins TRBV13 to TRBJ2-1; D might be TRBD2 (6 bases). V gave up 5 bases and J gave up 7 bases, with 30 bases separating them. Germline V lookup: CDR1 PRHDT, CDR2 FYEKMQ (reference sequence). The CDR3 sequence is 19 residues long. The CDR3 DNA follows: TGTGCCAGCAGCAAAGAGTCCCTAGCGACCACGAACCCATCGAATGAGCAGTTCTTC. Its translation: CASSKESLATTNPSNEQFF.

This clone was counted many times. This chain joins TRBV18 and TRBJ2-6; D tentatively reads TRBD1 or TRBD2 (5 bases each). V dropped 3 bases and J dropped 2 bases, with 11 bases sitting between them. The germline gives CDR1 KGHSH, CDR2 LQKENI. CDR3 length: 16 residues. CDR3 DNA: TGTGCCAGCTCACCGCTCGGGACGGCTGGGGCCAACGTCCTGACTTTC. Its translation is CASSPLGTAGANVLTF.

With regard to this clone: At one boundary the junction diverges from the germline segment, which might be a read error. V and J are TRBV6-5 and TRBJ2-1; 13 nucleotides agree with TRBD2. Germline assignment: CDR1 MNHEY and CDR2 SVGAGI. The CDR3 covers 16 residues. CDR3 in DNA: TGTGCCAGCAGTTACCGTAGGACTAGCGGGGGTACAGCCTGGCTCTTC. Its protein product is CASSYRRTSGGTAWLF.

The V gene is TRBV6-1, the J gene TRBJ1-1, with unresolved D. Trimming shortened V by 8 bases and J by 3 bases, and 13 bases separated the two germline ends. The length of the CDR3 is 13 residues. CDR1 is MNHNS, CDR2 SASEGT, per germline. The DNA for the CDR3 is TGTGCCAGCGACCCCTTGGATTACACTGAAGCTTTCTTT. Encoded protein: CASDPLDYTEAFF.

The rearrangement links TRBV7-6 to TRBJ2-1, with D possibly matching TRBD2 (5 bases). The CDR3 spans 13 residues. The V gene lost 0 bases and the J gene lost 11 bases, with 11 bases spanning the gap. Germline-derived CDR1 and CDR2 are SGHVS and FNYEAQ. CDR3 coding DNA: TGTGCCAGCAGCTTAGCGGTGGGGAGCAAGCAGTTCTTC. Its translation is CASSLAVGSKQFF.

The genes are TRBV4-2 and TRBJ1-1; D possibly corresponds to TRBD1 (6 bases). CDR3 size: 14 residues. CDR1 LGHNA and CDR2 YNFKEQ come from the germline V gene. V was trimmed by 0 bases and J by 11 bases, leaving 16 bases between them. CDR3: CASSQEGGGSSAFF. The CDR3 coding sequence is TGTGCCAGCAGCCAAGAGGGTGGGGGCAGCTCGGCTTTCTTT.

The chain combines TRBV6-1 with TRBJ1-5; D may be TRBD1 (5 bases). The V end lost 2 bases, the J end lost 7 bases, and 15 bases lay between the germline ends. The CDR3 sequence is 15 residues long. Germline V gene data show CDR1 as MNHNS and CDR2 as SASEGT. CDR3 loop: CASSERLQGDQPQHF. In DNA form, the CDR3 reads TGTGCCAGCAGTGAACGGTTGCAGGGAGACCAGCCCCAGCATTTT.

V usage is TRBV29-1 and J usage is TRBJ1-2; D is unclear. V was cut by 7 bases and J by 3 bases, with 12 bases left in between. The CDR3 spans 12 residues. Germline CDR1 and CDR2: SQVTM and ANQGSEA. For the CDR3, the DNA is TGCAGCGCGAGGCTGGGATACTATGGCTACACCTTC. Its translation is CSARLGYYGYTF.

J is TRBJ2-4 and V is TRBV19, with 10 positions matching TRBD2. This CDR3 has 16 amino acids. J gave up 1 base and V 3 bases, and 3 bases lay outside the gene matches. Per germline, CDR1 LNHDA and CDR2 SQIVND (reference sequence). In DNA, the CDR3 is TGTGCCAGTAGTATGGGTAGCGGGAGGGCCAAAAACATTCAGTACTTC. Protein product: CASSMGSGRAKNIQYF.